A single sample is the source of the 25 T cell receptor beta chains below, sequenced in a study of shared clonotypes between healthy human individuals. Sequencing was performed with immunoSEQ multiplex PCR; in TCRdb, only in-frame clones are kept and a portion is missing. The sample has some 2,100,000 clones; 95% are singletons. Sample: naive CD4+ T cells sorted from blood. Noted subset: CD45RA+ positively selected. The source of these receptors is a man aged 18 to 35 in good health.

This chain connects TRBV4-3 to TRBJ2-5; tentatively, D is TRBD2 (5 bases). Trimming removed 0 bases from V and 5 bases from J, with 13 bases in between. The CDR3 totals 15 residues. Germline V gene data show CDR1 as LGHNA and CDR2 as YSLEER. The DNA of the CDR3 is TGCGCCAGCAGCCAAGAGGAGGTCAAAAAGGAGACCCAGTACTTC. It yields the protein CASSQEEVKKETQYF.

The CDR3 here is CASGLTRDRGRCKLFF. In DNA, the CDR3 is TGTGCTAGTGGTTTGACCCGGGACAGGGGGCGTTGTAAACTGTTTTTT. The genes are TRBV12-5 and TRBJ1-4; 12 bases are shared with TRBD1. Germline-derived CDR1 and CDR2 are LGHNT and FRNRAP. Germline trimming cut 2 bases from V and 11 bases from J; bases unmatched to any gene: 9. The CDR3 is made up of 16 amino acids. Full variable domain (remainder filled in from reference TRBV12-5 and TRBJ1-4): DARVTQTPRHKVTEMGQEVTMRCQPILGHNTVFWYRQTMMQGLELLAYFRNRAPLDDSGMPKDRFSAEMPDATLATLKIQPSEPRDSAVYFCASGLTRDRGRCKLFFGSGTQLSVL.

About this clone: The sample contains more than one DNA sequence encoding this CDR3. The chain combines TRBV18 with TRBJ1-1; TRBD1 is a possible D gene (5 bases). Trimming took 3 bases from V and 4 from J, leaving 9 bases between them. Germline V gene sequence: CDR1 KGHSH, CDR2 LQKENI. The length of the CDR3 is 13 residues. CDR3 sequence (DNA): TGTGCCAGCTCACCGGGGGGGAGCACTGAAGCTTTCTTT. It yields the protein CASSPGGSTEAFF.

The chain joins TRBV6-5 to TRBJ2-1; 10 nucleotides agree with TRBD2. V shed 6 bases and J 10 bases; nucleotides not matched to a gene: 12. The CDR3 runs to 15 residues. CDR1 is MNHEY and CDR2 is SVGAGI in the germline V gene. CDR3 sequence reads: CASSPAGGPPGEQFF. CDR3 nucleotide sequence: TGTGCCAGCAGCCCAGCGGGAGGGCCCCCAGGCGAGCAGTTCTTC.

The chain has TRBV7-2 and TRBJ1-4; D unresolved. Trimming removed 5 bases from V and 8 bases from J, with 18 bases in between. The V gene's germline CDR1 is SGHTA and CDR2 FQGNSA. The CDR3 extends over 15 amino acids. CDR3: CASSPVGRVAEKLFF. The CDR3 region has the DNA TGTGCCAGCAGCCCCGTCGGGAGGGTTGCGGAAAAACTGTTTTTT.

The rearrangement uses TRBV6-1 and TRBJ2-7, with D possibly matching TRBD1 (7 bases). The CDR3 consists of 15 residues. CDR1 is MNHNS, CDR2 SASEGT, per germline. V gave up 6 bases and J gave up 3 bases, with 18 bases separating them. The CDR3 loop reads CASRRRGDSNYEQYF. The CDR3, as DNA: TGTGCCAGCAGACGAAGGGGGGACAGCAACTACGAGCAGTACTTC.

The chain carries TRBV5-1 and TRBJ2-7; a weak D match, TRBD2 (6 bases). Germline V gives CDR1 SGHRS, CDR2 YFSETQ. Deletions cut 6 bases from V and 6 bases from J, with 13 bases between. The CDR3 has 12 amino acids. The CDR3 sequence is CASTDSGSEQYF. In nucleotides, the CDR3 is TGCGCCAGCACAGATAGCGGTAGCGAGCAGTACTTC.

Comments on this clone: This same CDR3 is encoded by further DNA sequences in the sample. V gene TRBV5-1 combines with J gene TRBJ2-7; 8 nucleotides align to TRBD2. The V gene's germline CDR1 is SGHRS and CDR2 YFSETQ. Trimming cost V 4 bases and J 0 bases; bases outside gene matches: 6. CDR3 size: 15 residues. The CDR3 region has the DNA TGCGCCAGCAGCCCCCGGGGGGGGAGCTCCTACGAGCAGTACTTC. It codes for CASSPRGGSSYEQYF.

This sequence joins TRBV6-5 and TRBJ2-3; D not resolved. The CDR3 contains 13 residues. CDR1 and CDR2 from the germline V gene are MNHEY and SVGAGI. V was pared by 6 bases and J by 0 bases, with 7 bases between. The DNA for the CDR3 is TGTGCCAGCAGGCGTCCGAGCACAGATACGCAGTATTTT. This codes for CASRRPSTDTQYF.

This rearrangement joins TRBV6-5 to TRBJ1-1; 7 nucleotides match TRBD1. The junction had 5 bases not matched to a gene; V was cut back by 6 bases and J by 1 base. This CDR3 has 14 amino acids. CDR1 and CDR2 (germline): MNHEY, SVGAGI. This CDR3 reads CASSPGGQNTEAFF. In DNA, the CDR3 is TGTGCCAGCAGCCCAGGGGGGCAGAACACTGAAGCTTTCTTT.

The chain employs TRBV7-2 and TRBJ2-5; D possibly matches TRBD1 or TRBD2 (5 bases each). CDR1 is SGHTA and CDR2 is FQGNSA in the germline V gene. V lost 2 bases and J 1 base, leaving 8 bases between the germline ends. This CDR3 is built from 14 residues. The CDR3 spells CASSLRGPQETQYF. The DNA of the CDR3 is TGTGCCAGCAGCTTACGGGGCCCCCAAGAGACCCAGTACTTC.

This clone occurred once. The chain employs TRBV10-2 and TRBJ2-1; D perhaps matches TRBD2 (7 bases). The CDR3 is 19 amino acids. V was trimmed by 2 bases and J by 5 bases, leaving 25 bases between them. In germline, CDR1 is WSHSY, CDR2 SAAADI. The CDR3 DNA follows: TGCGCCAGCAGTGAGATGGGCGGCGGGAGAGGGGGACTTGACAATGAGCAGTTCTTC. Protein: CASSEMGGGRGGLDNEQFF.

This rearrangement joins TRBV29-1 to TRBJ1-2; D gene unclear. The V end lost 3 bases, the J end lost 1 base, and 6 bases lay between the germline ends. The CDR3 has 12 residues. From germline, CDR1 is SQVTM and CDR2 ANQGSEA. DNA for the CDR3: TGCAGCGTTGAGGTCGGTAACTATGGCTACACCTTC. This translates into CSVEVGNYGYTF.

This clone was found once. V usage is TRBV7-2 and J usage is TRBJ2-7, with TRBD1 matching 9 bases. After removal of 1 base from V and 2 bases from J, the junction contained 3 bases not matched to a gene. CDR3 length: 15 residues. CDR1 and CDR2 (germline): SGHTA, FQGNSA. This CDR3 reads CASSLEQGATYEQYF. In DNA form, the CDR3 reads TGTGCCAGCAGCTTAGAACAGGGGGCCACCTACGAGCAGTACTTC.

This chain joins TRBV28 and TRBJ1-2, with TRBD1 identical over 9 bases. Germline V lookup: CDR1 MDHEN, CDR2 SYDVKM. V lost 5 bases to trimming and J lost 7 bases; unmatched junction nucleotides: 8. The CDR3 contains 14 residues. The CDR3 loop is CASSGGTGRIGYTF. CDR3 DNA sequence: TGTGCCAGCAGTGGGGGGACAGGGAGAATTGGCTACACCTTC.

V is TRBV19 and J is TRBJ2-2; 9 positions match TRBD2. This CDR3 has 16 amino acids. The V gene's germline CDR1 is LNHDA and CDR2 SQIVND (reference sequence). After removal of 5 bases from V and 0 bases from J, the junction contained 4 bases not matched to a gene. For the CDR3, the DNA is TGTGCCAGTAGTGCCCGACTAGCGGCGAACACCGGGGAGCTGTTTTTT. This encodes CASSARLAANTGELFF.

The chain couples TRBV5-1 to TRBJ2-3; 7 bases fit TRBD1. The CDR3 spans 17 residues. Losses at the gene ends were 7 bases for V and 6 bases for J; bases not matched to a gene: 20. Germline CDR1 and CDR2: SGHRS and YFSETQ. For the CDR3, the DNA is TGCGCCAGCTCCCTAGGGGGACAGTCCCTCTTTGGGGATACGCAGTATTTT. This codes for CASSLGGQSLFGDTQYF.

The chain combines TRBV10-3 with TRBJ1-2, with unresolved D. The germline V and J ends were trimmed by 4 bases and 5 bases, with 11 bases remaining between them. Germline V gene lookup returns CDR1 ENHRY and CDR2 SYGVKD. CDR3 length: 13 amino acids. CDR3 region: CAISAGYGYGYTF. The CDR3 DNA reads as TGTGCCATCAGTGCCGGGTACGGATATGGCTACACCTTC.

The chain has TRBV14 and TRBJ1-5; D is ambiguous. This CDR3 spans 14 amino acids. CDR1 is SGHDN, CDR2 FVKESK, per germline. Trimming cost V 4 bases and J 4 bases, with 11 bases left between them. The CDR3 loop is CASSLGGWNQPQHF. The CDR3 coding sequence is TGTGCCAGCAGCCTTGGAGGGTGGAATCAGCCCCAGCATTTT.

The count of this clone is one. The chain carries TRBV28 and TRBJ1-2, with D uncertain. This CDR3 has 14 amino acids. Germline V lookup: CDR1 MDHEN, CDR2 SYDVKM. V was cut by 2 bases and J by 6 bases, with 13 bases left in between. The CDR3 loop is CASSLGNAFHGYTF. The CDR3 DNA sequence: TGTGCCAGCAGTTTAGGGAATGCATTCCATGGCTACACCTTC.

The gene calls are TRBV5-6 and TRBJ2-3; 7 bases line up with TRBD1. CDR1 is SGHDT and CDR2 is YYEEEE in the germline V gene. CDR3 length: 13 residues. With 3 bases clipped from V and 4 bases from J, the junction kept 2 bases outside the gene matches. In DNA, the CDR3 is TGTGCCAGCAGCTGGACAGGAGCAGATACGCAGTATTTT. Residues: CASSWTGADTQYF. The full variable domain, with the rest looked up from reference TRBV5-6 and TRBJ2-3, is DAGVTQSPTHLIKTRGQQVTLRCSPKSGHDTVSWYQQALGQGPQFIFQYYEEEERQRGNFPDRFSGHQFPNYSSELNVNALLLGDSALYLCASSWTGADTQYFGPGTRLTVL.

The J gene is TRBJ1-1, the V gene TRBV7-3; no reliable D call. CDR1 SGHTA and CDR2 FQGTGA come from the germline V gene. CDR3 size: 13 residues. V lost 5 bases and J lost 4, with 11 bases in between. CDR3 coding DNA: TGTGCCAGCAGCCCAAACCGGGCCACTGAAGCTTTCTTT. It codes for CASSPNRATEAFF.

The rearrangement uses TRBV9 and TRBJ2-7, with a possible D match to TRBD1 (6 bases). The CDR3 runs to 14 residues. The germline V gene has CDR1 SGDLS and CDR2 YYNGEE. V shed 3 bases and J shed 4 bases, with 14 bases lying between them. In DNA, the CDR3 is TGTGCCAGCAGCGCACTACAAGGGGGTTACGAGCAGTACTTC. Translated, it gives CASSALQGGYEQYF.

This clone appeared a few times. Other DNA variants within this sample encode the same CDR3. This chain uses TRBV7-9 with TRBJ2-1; unclear D gene. CDR1 and CDR2 from the germline V gene are SEHNR and FQNEAQ (reference sequence). This CDR3 is built from 11 residues. Between the trimmed V and J ends, which lost 2 bases and 6 bases, there was a span of 2 bases. The CDR3 sequence is CASSLLNEQFF. The DNA of the CDR3 is TGTGCCAGCAGCTTACTCAATGAGCAGTTCTTC.

With respect to this clone: At the DNA level, this CDR3 is encoded by other sequences in the same sample as well. The chain's CDR3 is CAWGGGTDTQYF. The CDR3 nucleotides are TGTGCCTGGGGGGGTGGCACAGATACGCAGTATTTT. The chain has TRBV30 and TRBJ2-3; D possibly matches TRBD1 or TRBD2 (5 bases each). The V gene lost 5 bases and the J gene lost 1 base, with 7 bases spanning the gap. The CDR3 extends over 12 amino acids. The germline V gene has CDR1 GTSNPN and CDR2 SVGIG (reference sequence).